This T cell receptor beta chain was observed in a study of T cell repertoires in cytomegalovirus infection. Turning to the study itself: Signatures in public TCR beta sequences pointed to both CMV infection and matching HLA type.

As to this clonotype: Its antigen is still unknown.

The CDR3 is 15 residues long. Trimming took 2 bases from V and 6 from J, leaving 14 bases between them. Germline-derived CDR1 and CDR2 are MNHEY and SMNVEV (reference sequence). Broader study findings: Using cumulative public TCR beta family frequency, the authors identified those who carried CMV together with the relevant HLA. HLA-C-restricted CMV-specific TCR beta clonotypes prevailed in the ex vivo response.

TCRdb independently ran MiXCR on the reads; one entry per CDR3 protein. Of 510,000 or so distinct CDR3 sequences listed, around 27% are singletons. The source is a human donor in good health (CMV status not recorded). Some clones in this sample may be carry-over from other donors' samples. The sample taken for sequencing was PBMCs. The chain combines TRBV27 with TRBJ2-1; D possibly matches TRBD1 or TRBD2 (5 bases each). CDR3 DNA sequence: TGTGCCAGCAGTTTAGAGGGGATCGGGTCCAATGAGCAGTTCTTC. This sequence encodes CASSLEGIGSNEQFF.